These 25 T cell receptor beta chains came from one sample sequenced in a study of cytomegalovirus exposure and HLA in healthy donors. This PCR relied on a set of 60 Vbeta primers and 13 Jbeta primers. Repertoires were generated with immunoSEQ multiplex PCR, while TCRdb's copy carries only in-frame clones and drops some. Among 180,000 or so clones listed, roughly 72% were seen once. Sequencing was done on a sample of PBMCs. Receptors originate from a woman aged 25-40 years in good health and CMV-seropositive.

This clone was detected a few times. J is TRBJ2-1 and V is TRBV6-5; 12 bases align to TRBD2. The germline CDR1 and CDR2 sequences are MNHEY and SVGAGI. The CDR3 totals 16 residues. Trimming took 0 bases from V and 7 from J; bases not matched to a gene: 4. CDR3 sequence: CASSYSTSGRRNEQFF. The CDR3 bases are TGTGCCAGCAGTTACTCGACTAGCGGGAGACGAAATGAGCAGTTCTTC.

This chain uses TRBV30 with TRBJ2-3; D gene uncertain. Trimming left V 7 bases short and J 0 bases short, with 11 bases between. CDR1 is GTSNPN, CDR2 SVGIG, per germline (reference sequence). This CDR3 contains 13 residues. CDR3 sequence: CAFLSPSTDTQYF. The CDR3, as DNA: TGTGCCTTCCTTAGTCCTAGCACAGATACGCAGTATTTT.

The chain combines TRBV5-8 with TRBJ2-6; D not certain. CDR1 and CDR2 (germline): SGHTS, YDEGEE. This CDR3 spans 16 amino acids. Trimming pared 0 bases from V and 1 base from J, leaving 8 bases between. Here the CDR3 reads CASSLGALSGANVLTF. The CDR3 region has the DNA TGTGCCAGCAGCTTGGGCGCGTTATCTGGGGCCAACGTCCTGACTTTC. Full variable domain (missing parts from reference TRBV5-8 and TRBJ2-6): EAGVTQSPTHLIKTRGQQATLRCSPISGHTSVYWYQQALGLGLQFLLWYDEGEERNRGNFPPRFSGRQFPNYSSELNVNALELEDSALYLCASSLGALSGANVLTFGAGSRLTVL.

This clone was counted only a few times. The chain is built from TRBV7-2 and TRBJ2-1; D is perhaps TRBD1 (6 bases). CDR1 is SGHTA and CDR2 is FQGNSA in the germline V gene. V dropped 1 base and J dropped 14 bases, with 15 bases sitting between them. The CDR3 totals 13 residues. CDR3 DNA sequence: TGTGCCAGCAGCTTAGAGGGAACAGGGTCCGAGTTCTTC. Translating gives CASSLEGTGSEFF.

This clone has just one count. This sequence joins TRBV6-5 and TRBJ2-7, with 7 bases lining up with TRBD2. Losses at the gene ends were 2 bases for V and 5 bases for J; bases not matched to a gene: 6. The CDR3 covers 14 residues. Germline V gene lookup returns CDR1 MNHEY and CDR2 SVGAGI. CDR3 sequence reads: CASSYERGRDEQYF. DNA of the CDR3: TGTGCCAGCAGTTACGAGCGGGGCAGGGACGAGCAGTACTTC.

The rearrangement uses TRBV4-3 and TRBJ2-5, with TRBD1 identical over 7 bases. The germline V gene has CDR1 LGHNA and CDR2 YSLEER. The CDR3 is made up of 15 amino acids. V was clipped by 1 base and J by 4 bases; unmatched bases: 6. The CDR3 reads CASSQVYPGGETQYF. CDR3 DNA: TGCGCCAGCAGCCAAGTATACCCAGGGGGAGAGACCCAGTACTTC.

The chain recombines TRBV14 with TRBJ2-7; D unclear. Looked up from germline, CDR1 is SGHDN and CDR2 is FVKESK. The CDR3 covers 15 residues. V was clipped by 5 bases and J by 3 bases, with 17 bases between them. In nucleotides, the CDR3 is TGTGCCAGCAGCAACCGTCCGGGTCCCTTCTACGAGCAGTACTTC. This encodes CASSNRPGPFYEQYF.

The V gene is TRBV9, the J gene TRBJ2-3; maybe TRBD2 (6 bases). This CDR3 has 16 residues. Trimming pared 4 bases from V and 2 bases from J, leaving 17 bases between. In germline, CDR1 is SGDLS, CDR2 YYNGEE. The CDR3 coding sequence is TGTGCCAGCAGCCCCGGGACTCCCGTAGACACAGATACGCAGTATTTT. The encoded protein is CASSPGTPVDTDTQYF.

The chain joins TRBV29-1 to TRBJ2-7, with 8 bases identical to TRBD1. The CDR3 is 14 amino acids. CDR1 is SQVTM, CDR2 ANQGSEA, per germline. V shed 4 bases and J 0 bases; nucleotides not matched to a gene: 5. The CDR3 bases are TGCAGCGTTGTTAGGACAGGGAGCTCCTACGAGCAGTACTTC. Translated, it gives CSVVRTGSSYEQYF.

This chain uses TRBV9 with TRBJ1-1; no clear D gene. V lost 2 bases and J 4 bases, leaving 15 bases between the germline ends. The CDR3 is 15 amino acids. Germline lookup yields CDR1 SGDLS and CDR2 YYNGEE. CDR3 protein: CASSVRPFESTEAFF. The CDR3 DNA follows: TGTGCCAGCAGCGTTCGTCCGTTCGAGTCCACTGAAGCTTTCTTT.

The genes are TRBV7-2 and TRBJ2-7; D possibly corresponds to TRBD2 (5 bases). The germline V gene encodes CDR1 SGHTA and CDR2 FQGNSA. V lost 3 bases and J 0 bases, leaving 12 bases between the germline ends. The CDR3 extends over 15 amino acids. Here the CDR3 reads CASSFSPGSSYEQYF. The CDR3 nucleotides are TGTGCCAGCAGCTTTTCGCCGGGGAGCTCCTACGAGCAGTACTTC.

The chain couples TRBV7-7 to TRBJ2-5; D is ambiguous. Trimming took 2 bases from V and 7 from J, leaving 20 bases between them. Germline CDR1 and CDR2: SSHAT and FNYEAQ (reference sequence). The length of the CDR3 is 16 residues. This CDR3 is CASSLFSQTSSGTQYF. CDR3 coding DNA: TGTGCCAGCAGCTTATTTTCCCAAACTTCGTCTGGGACCCAGTACTTC.

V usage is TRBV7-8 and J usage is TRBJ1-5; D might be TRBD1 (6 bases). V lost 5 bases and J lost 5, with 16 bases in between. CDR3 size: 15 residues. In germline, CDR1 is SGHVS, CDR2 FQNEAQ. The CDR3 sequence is CASSARGFGDQPQHF. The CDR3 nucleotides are TGTGCCAGCAGCGCCAGGGGTTTTGGCGATCAGCCCCAGCATTTT. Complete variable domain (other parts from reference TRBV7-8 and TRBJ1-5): GAGVSQSPRYKVAKRGQDVALRCDPISGHVSLFWYQQALGQGPEFLTYFQNEAQLDKSGLPSDRFFAERPEGSVSTLKIQRTQQEDSAVYLCASSARGFGDQPQHFGDGTRLSIL.

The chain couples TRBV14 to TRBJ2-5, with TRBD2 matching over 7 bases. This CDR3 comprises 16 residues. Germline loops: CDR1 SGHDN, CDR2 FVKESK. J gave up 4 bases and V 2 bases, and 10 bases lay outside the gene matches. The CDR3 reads CASSQSAGAGGETQYF. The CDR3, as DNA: TGTGCCAGCAGCCAATCGGCGGGAGCGGGTGGAGAGACCCAGTACTTC.

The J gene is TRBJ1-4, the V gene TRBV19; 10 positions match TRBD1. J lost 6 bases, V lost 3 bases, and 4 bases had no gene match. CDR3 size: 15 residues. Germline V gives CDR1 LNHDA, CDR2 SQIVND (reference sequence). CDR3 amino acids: CASSMMGTGDEKLFF. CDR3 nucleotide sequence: TGTGCCAGTAGTATGATGGGGACAGGGGATGAAAAACTGTTTTTT.

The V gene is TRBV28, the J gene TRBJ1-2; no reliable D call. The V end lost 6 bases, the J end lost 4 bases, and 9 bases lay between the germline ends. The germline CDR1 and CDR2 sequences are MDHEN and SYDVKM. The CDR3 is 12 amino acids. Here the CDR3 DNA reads TGTGCCAGCAGCCCCAGGCTCTATGGCTACACCTTC. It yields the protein CASSPRLYGYTF.

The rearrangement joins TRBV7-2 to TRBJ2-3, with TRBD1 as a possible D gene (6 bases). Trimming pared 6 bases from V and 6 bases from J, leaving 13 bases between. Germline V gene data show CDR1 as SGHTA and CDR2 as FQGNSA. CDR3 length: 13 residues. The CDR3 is CASRPRGSDTQYF. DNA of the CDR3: TGTGCCAGCAGACCTAGGGGGTCGGATACGCAGTATTTT.

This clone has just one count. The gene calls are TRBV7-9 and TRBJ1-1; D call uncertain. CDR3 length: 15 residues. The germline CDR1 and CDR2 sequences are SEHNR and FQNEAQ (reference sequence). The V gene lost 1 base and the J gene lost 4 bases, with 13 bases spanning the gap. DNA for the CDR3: TGTGCCAGCAGCTTAGAGCCGGGAAGGAGCACTGAAGCTTTCTTT. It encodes CASSLEPGRSTEAFF.

The CDR3 loop is CASSVAGGRSTDTQYF. The CDR3 DNA sequence: TGTGCCAGCAGTGTTGCGGGGGGCCGGAGCACAGATACGCAGTATTTT. J is TRBJ2-3 and V is TRBV6-4, with 8 bases aligning to TRBD2. The CDR3 spans 16 residues. V shed 4 bases and J 0 bases; nucleotides not matched to a gene: 6. Germline V gene sequence: CDR1 MRHNA, CDR2 SNTAGT.

CDR3 in amino acids: CASSSYRGDTGFF. The CDR3 nucleotides read TGTGCCAGCAGTTCCTACAGGGGGGATACGGGTTTCTTT. V usage is TRBV6-5 and J usage is TRBJ1-1; TRBD1 matches at 8 bases. The CDR3 sequence is 13 residues long. Germline trimming cut 4 bases from V and 13 bases from J; bases unmatched to any gene: 11. The germline CDR1 and CDR2 sequences are MNHEY and SVGAGI.

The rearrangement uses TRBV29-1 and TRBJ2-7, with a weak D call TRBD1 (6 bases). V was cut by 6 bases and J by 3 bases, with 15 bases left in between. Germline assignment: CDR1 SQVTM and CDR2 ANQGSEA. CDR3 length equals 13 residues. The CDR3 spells CSVIQGPRYEQYF. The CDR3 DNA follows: TGCAGCGTGATACAGGGTCCTCGCTACGAGCAGTACTTC.

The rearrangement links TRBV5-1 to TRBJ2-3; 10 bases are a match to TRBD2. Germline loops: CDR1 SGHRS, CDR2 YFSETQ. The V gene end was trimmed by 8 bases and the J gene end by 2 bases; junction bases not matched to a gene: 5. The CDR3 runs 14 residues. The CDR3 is CASVSGGSTDTQYF. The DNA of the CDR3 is TGCGCCAGTGTTAGCGGGGGGTCCACAGATACGCAGTATTTT.

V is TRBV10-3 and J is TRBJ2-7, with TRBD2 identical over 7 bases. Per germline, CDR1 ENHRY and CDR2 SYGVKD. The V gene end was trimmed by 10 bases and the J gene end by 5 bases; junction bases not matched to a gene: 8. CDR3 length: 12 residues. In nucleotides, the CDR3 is TGTGCCACCGGACTAGATCTTGACGAGCAGTACTTC. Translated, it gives CATGLDLDEQYF.

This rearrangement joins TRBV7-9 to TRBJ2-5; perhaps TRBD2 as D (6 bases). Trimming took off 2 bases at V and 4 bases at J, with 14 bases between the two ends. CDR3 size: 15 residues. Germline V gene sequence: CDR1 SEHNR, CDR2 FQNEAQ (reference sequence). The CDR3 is CASSLNRGRGETQYF. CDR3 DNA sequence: TGTGCCAGCAGCTTAAATCGGGGGAGAGGAGAGACCCAGTACTTC.

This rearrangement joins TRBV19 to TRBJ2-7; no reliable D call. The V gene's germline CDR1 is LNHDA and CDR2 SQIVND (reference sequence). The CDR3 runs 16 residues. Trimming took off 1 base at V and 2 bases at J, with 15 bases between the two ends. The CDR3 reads CASSIGRPFGPYEQYF. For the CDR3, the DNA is TGTGCCAGTAGTATAGGTCGACCCTTTGGGCCCTACGAGCAGTACTTC.